Below are 31 T cell receptor beta chains sequenced from a single sample in a study of shared clonotypes between healthy human individuals (dated by TCRdb to about 2020). Library creation used the immunoSEQ multiplex PCR assay. TCRdb mirrors the immuneACCESS table, restricted to in-frame sequences. Some clones are absent from its copies; in checked studies, under half trace to an unresolved V gene, and the reason for the others is unknown. Within this sample are 2,100,000 or so clones, with approximately 96% of them counted one time only. Around 0.13% of the sample lies in the top ten. Sequencing input: naive CD4+ T cells sorted from blood. The cell subset or site label, read with the paper, signifies: CD45RA+ positively selected. These receptors all stem from a young man in good health.

The chain joins TRBV10-3 to TRBJ2-3, with unresolved D. Trimming cost V 8 bases and J 6 bases, with 21 bases left between them. Germline V lookup: CDR1 ENHRY, CDR2 SYGVKD. The CDR3 consists of 15 residues. CDR3 protein: CAIGPWGTQYDTQYF. Written as DNA, the CDR3 is TGTGCCATCGGTCCCTGGGGAACTCAGTACGATACGCAGTATTTT.

This clone has a handful of counts. The gene calls are TRBV28 and TRBJ2-1, with 8 bases fitting TRBD1. Trimming at V came to 4 bases and at J to 1 base, leaving 9 bases not matched to a gene. CDR3 length: 17 amino acids. The germline gives CDR1 MDHEN, CDR2 SYDVKM. The CDR3 loop is CASSSNQGARSYNEQFF. CDR3 coding DNA: TGTGCCAGCAGTTCGAATCAGGGGGCGCGGTCCTACAATGAGCAGTTCTTC.

This chain links TRBV2 with TRBJ1-3; 8 bases fit TRBD1. The CDR3 runs to 15 residues. V dropped 4 bases and J dropped 8; count of bases not matched to a gene: 10. Germline lookup yields CDR1 SNHLY and CDR2 FYNNEI. The DNA for the CDR3 is TGTGCCAGCAGTGGGCAGGGGGCCGCCGGAGACACCATATATTTT. Protein: CASSGQGAAGDTIYF.

The J gene is TRBJ1-5, the V gene TRBV10-2; 7 positions agree with TRBD1. This CDR3 spans 14 amino acids. V shed 6 bases and J 3 bases; nucleotides not matched to a gene: 5. Germline assignment: CDR1 WSHSY and CDR2 SAAADI. CDR3 loop: CASSLTGDNQPQHF. The CDR3 DNA sequence: TGCGCCAGCAGCCTCACAGGGGACAATCAGCCCCAGCATTTT.

The rearrangement joins TRBV6-5 to TRBJ2-7, with D possibly being TRBD1 (5 bases). The CDR3 contains 14 residues. Looked up from germline, CDR1 is MNHEY and CDR2 is SVGAGI. The V end was cut by 0 bases, the J end by 9 bases, with 15 bases between. The CDR3 here is CASSYSAGLFGQYF. In DNA, the CDR3 is TGTGCCAGCAGTTACTCGGCAGGGCTGTTTGGGCAGTACTTC.

The CDR3 is CASSLAGWAYEQYF. The CDR3 bases are TGTGCCAGCAGCTTGGCTGGGTGGGCCTACGAGCAGTACTTC. The V gene is TRBV5-6, the J gene TRBJ2-7; D not certain. In germline, CDR1 is SGHDT, CDR2 YYEEEE. Trimming left V 0 bases short and J 2 bases short, with 9 bases between. CDR3 length: 14 amino acids.

The chain couples TRBV5-1 to TRBJ2-1, with a possible D match to TRBD1 (6 bases). CDR1 is SGHRS, CDR2 YFSETQ, per germline. V lost 2 bases, J lost 2 bases, and 17 bases lay in between. This CDR3 comprises 17 residues. CDR3 sequence: CASSFGTGSGTYNEQFF. In nucleotides, the CDR3 is TGCGCCAGCAGCTTTGGCACAGGGTCAGGCACCTACAATGAGCAGTTCTTC.

The chain is built from TRBV5-4 and TRBJ1-1; no clear D gene. This CDR3 contains 15 residues. CDR1 and CDR2 (germline): SGHNT, YYREEE (reference sequence). Trimming removed 4 bases at V and 6 bases at J, with 19 bases between. CDR3 sequence (DNA): TGTGCCAGCAGCGGATACAGAGTTCTAGATGCTGAAGCTTTCTTT. It specifies CASSGYRVLDAEAFF.

The chain recombines TRBV19 with TRBJ1-2, with D uncertain. From germline, CDR1 is LNHDA and CDR2 SQIVND (reference sequence). The CDR3 has 14 amino acids. The V and J ends lost 5 bases and 2 bases respectively, with 12 bases between them. The CDR3 protein is CASSPERQNYGYTF. As DNA, the CDR3 is TGTGCCAGTAGTCCAGAACGGCAGAACTATGGCTACACCTTC.

This clone showed up just once. The V and J genes are TRBV5-1 and TRBJ1-4, with unresolved D. V shed 2 bases and J shed 3 bases, with 14 bases lying between them. CDR3 size: 16 residues. CDR1 is SGHRS and CDR2 is YFSETQ in the germline V gene. This chain's CDR3 is CASSFDPQRANEKLFF. CDR3 in DNA: TGCGCCAGCAGCTTCGACCCTCAGAGGGCTAATGAAAAACTGTTTTTT.

The V and J genes are TRBV27 and TRBJ1-6; TRBD1 might be the D (5 bases). Trimming stripped 8 bases from V and 14 bases from J, with 13 bases between. CDR3 length equals 11 residues. Germline lookup yields CDR1 MNHEY and CDR2 SMNVEV (reference sequence). In DNA form, the CDR3 reads TGTGCCAGCGGCCCGGGGCGCACCCTCCACTTT. It specifies CASGPGRTLHF.

V and J are TRBV7-9 and TRBJ2-2; 8 bases agree with TRBD1. CDR1 is SEHNR, CDR2 FQNEAQ, per germline (reference sequence). With 10 bases clipped from V and 6 bases from J, the junction kept 13 bases outside the gene matches. The CDR3 has 15 amino acids. CDR3 residues: CATSLGTGDPGELFF. CDR3 DNA sequence: TGTGCCACCTCCTTAGGGACAGGAGACCCCGGGGAGCTGTTTTTT. Using reference TRBV7-9 and TRBJ2-2 for the parts outside the CDR3, the full variable domain is DTGVSQNPRHKITKRGQNVTFRCDPISEHNRLYWYRQTLGQGPEFLTYFQNEAQLEKSRLLSDRFSAERPKGSFSTLEIQRTEQGDSAMYLCATSLGTGDPGELFFGEGSRLTVL.

This chain uses TRBV11-3 with TRBJ2-1; D uncertain. The CDR3 has 14 amino acids. Per the germline V gene, CDR1 is SGHNT and CDR2 is YENEEA. Trimming stripped 6 bases from V and 0 bases from J, with 9 bases between. CDR3 sequence (DNA): TGTGCCAGCAGTGTAGCCAGCTCCTACAATGAGCAGTTCTTC. This sequence encodes CASSVASSYNEQFF.

The V gene is TRBV6-5, the J gene TRBJ1-6; the D gene is possibly TRBD1 (5 bases). Germline V lookup: CDR1 MNHEY, CDR2 SVGAGI. This CDR3 has 14 residues. V lost 2 bases and J 10 bases, leaving 12 bases between the germline ends. CDR3 nucleotide sequence: TGTGCCAGCAGTTACGGGGCAGGGAGATCACCCCTCCACTTT. Its protein product is CASSYGAGRSPLHF.

This clone was detected only once. This rearrangement joins TRBV6-5 to TRBJ2-4; possibly TRBD2 for D (5 bases). CDR1 is MNHEY, CDR2 SVGAGI, per germline. V dropped 5 bases and J dropped 1 base, with 12 bases sitting between them. This CDR3 is built from 15 residues. CDR3: CASSRSGLAKNIQYF. In DNA, the CDR3 is TGTGCCAGCAGTAGGAGCGGCCTTGCCAAAAACATTCAGTACTTC.

The rearrangement joins TRBV7-2 to TRBJ2-7; 10 positions match TRBD2. CDR3 length: 14 amino acids. Trimming at V came to 4 bases and at J to 5 bases, leaving 5 bases not matched to a gene. Germline assignment: CDR1 SGHTA and CDR2 FQGNSA. The CDR3 DNA is TGTGCCAGCAGCTCCGGGACTAGCGCCGACGAGCAGTACTTC. Translated: CASSSGTSADEQYF.

The V call is TRBV5-4, the J call TRBJ2-7, with 9 bases lining up with TRBD2. Germline CDR1 and CDR2: SGHNT and YYREEE (reference sequence). This CDR3 has 16 residues. The junction had 7 bases not matched to a gene; V was cut back by 0 bases and J by 3 bases. CDR3 DNA: TGTGCCAGCAGCTTGGCCGGCGGGGGGGTGAACTACGAGCAGTACTTC. Encoded protein: CASSLAGGGVNYEQYF.

The J gene is TRBJ1-1, the V gene TRBV5-1; D is ambiguous. The CDR3 has 14 amino acids. V shed 0 bases and J shed 2 bases, with 8 bases lying between them. Germline loops: CDR1 SGHRS, CDR2 YFSETQ. In DNA form, the CDR3 reads TGCGCCAGCAGCTTGGCCGGCTACAACACTGAAGCTTTCTTT. Its translation is CASSLAGYNTEAFF.

This clone occurred once. The chain uses TRBV6-1 and TRBJ2-7; 11 bases match TRBD1. This CDR3 comprises 16 residues. Germline assignment: CDR1 MNHNS and CDR2 SASEGT. With 3 bases clipped from V and 3 bases from J, the junction kept 7 bases outside the gene matches. DNA for the CDR3: TGTGCCAGCAGTGACCGCACCGGGACAGGGGGCTACGAGCAGTACTTC. This sequence encodes CASSDRTGTGGYEQYF.

This clone has just a few counts. The genes are TRBV11-1 and TRBJ2-3; possibly TRBD1 or TRBD2 for D (6 bases each). V was trimmed by 5 bases and J by 2 bases, leaving 17 bases between them. The germline gives CDR1 SGHAT, CDR2 FQDESV (reference sequence). This CDR3 spans 16 amino acids. As DNA, the CDR3 is TGTGCCAGCAGCCCAAGTCGGGGGCTTTCCACAGATACGCAGTATTTT. Residues: CASSPSRGLSTDTQYF.

This chain uses TRBV7-2 with TRBJ2-5, with 12 bases that match TRBD2. CDR3 length: 18 residues. Germline loops: CDR1 SGHTA, CDR2 FQGNSA. Losses at the gene ends were 8 bases for V and 5 bases for J; bases not matched to a gene: 18. This CDR3 reads CASPLGASGGALQETQYF. CDR3 DNA: TGTGCCAGCCCCCTCGGCGCTAGCGGGGGGGCGTTGCAGGAGACCCAGTACTTC.

The chain uses TRBV9 and TRBJ2-2; 7 bases line up with TRBD2. CDR3 length: 15 amino acids. V gave up 4 bases and J gave up 5 bases; unmatched junction bases: 8. Germline CDR1 reads SGDLS; CDR2 reads YYNGEE. The CDR3 DNA sequence: TGTGCCAGCAGCCCGATGGCAGCGGGGACCGGGGAGCTGTTTTTT. It specifies CASSPMAAGTGELFF.

V is TRBV4-1 and J is TRBJ2-7; TRBD1 is a possible D gene (5 bases). The germline CDR1 and CDR2 sequences are MGHRA and YSYEKL. This CDR3 is 15 amino acids long. V was pared by 1 base and J by 2 bases, with 12 bases between. The CDR3 nucleotides are TGCGCCAGCAGCCAAGTCCCCAGGGCAACCTACGAGCAGTACTTC. This translates into CASSQVPRATYEQYF.

This rearrangement joins TRBV5-1 to TRBJ2-3; D uncertain. Germline V gene lookup returns CDR1 SGHRS and CDR2 YFSETQ. V lost 3 bases, J lost 4 bases, and 3 bases lay in between. CDR3 size: 11 residues. CDR3 sequence (DNA): TGCGCCAGCAGCTACTCAGATACGCAGTATTTT. This sequence encodes CASSYSDTQYF.

This chain uses TRBV27 with TRBJ2-4, with 9 bases fitting TRBD1. Germline values: CDR1 MNHEY, CDR2 SMNVEV (reference sequence). The CDR3 sequence is 14 residues long. J was trimmed by 7 bases and V by 3 bases; bases with no gene match: 4. For the CDR3, the DNA is TGTGCCAGCAGTTTCGGGACAGGGTTGAACATTCAGTACTTC. It yields the protein CASSFGTGLNIQYF.

CDR3 DNA sequence: TGTGCCAGCATCGGAGACCGAGGGGACACTGAAGCTTTCTTT. This sequence encodes CASIGDRGDTEAFF. The rearrangement uses TRBV6-5 and TRBJ1-1; D may be TRBD1 (5 bases). Trimming cost V 7 bases and J 3 bases, with 15 bases left between them. This CDR3 region has 14 residues. Germline-derived CDR1 and CDR2 are MNHEY and SVGAGI.

The rearrangement joins TRBV5-1 to TRBJ2-5; D remains unclear. V lost 3 bases, J lost 9 bases, and 18 bases lay in between. This CDR3 has 14 residues. Per germline, CDR1 SGHRS and CDR2 YFSETQ. The CDR3 DNA follows: TGCGCCAGCAGCTCCTCTGGTCCGTCTACGGCCCAGTACTTC. This codes for CASSSSGPSTAQYF.

This clone was detected only once. CDR3 sequence (DNA): TGTGCCAGTGGGTCTCGGGACAGCCCTAGGGAGCAGTACTTC. Protein product: CASGSRDSPREQYF. V is TRBV6-1 and J is TRBJ2-7; TRBD1 agrees at 7 bases. Losses at the gene ends were 9 bases for V and 7 bases for J; bases not matched to a gene: 15. The CDR3 totals 14 residues. CDR1 and CDR2 from the germline V gene are MNHNS and SASEGT.

The V and J genes are TRBV11-1 and TRBJ2-1; D not certain. The germline V gene has CDR1 SGHAT and CDR2 FQDESV (reference sequence). This CDR3 comprises 14 residues. The V gene lost 5 bases and the J gene lost 4 bases, with 12 bases spanning the gap. CDR3 region: CASSLWEVYNEQFF. CDR3 sequence (DNA): TGTGCCAGCAGCCTTTGGGAAGTTTACAATGAGCAGTTCTTC.

About this clone: An end of the junction does not agree with germline; a read error may underlie this. This rearrangement joins TRBV6-5 to TRBJ1-1, with D maybe TRBD1 (5 bases). The CDR3 spans 15 residues. Looked up from germline, CDR1 is MNHEY and CDR2 is SVGAGI. Written as DNA, the CDR3 is TGTGCCAGCAGTTACATTACAGGTCGGTTGGGTGAAACTTTCTTT. This encodes CASSYITGRLGETFF.

The CDR3 DNA reads as TGTGCCAGCAGCCCTGGGCAGGGGGCGTGGGAGCAGTACTTC. This codes for CASSPGQGAWEQYF. V and J are TRBV5-5 and TRBJ2-7; 8 bases are a match to TRBD1. The CDR3 has 14 amino acids. Germline trimming cut 4 bases from V and 7 bases from J; bases unmatched to any gene: 10. The V gene's germline CDR1 is SGHKS and CDR2 YYEKEE (reference sequence).